The 27 T cell receptor beta chains below all came from one sample that was sequenced in a study of T cells after yellow fever vaccination. TCRdb redid the calling of the 5' RACE reads with MiXCR, one entry per CDR3 protein. The table includes hundreds of thousands of distinct CDR3 sequences, roughly an eighth detected once. Sequenced material: PBMCs, taken on the day of the yellow fever booster vaccination. These receptors were collected from a man under 40 who received the YFV17D yellow fever vaccine.

The chain is built from TRBV6-2 or TRBV6-3 and TRBJ2-3; TRBD1 agrees at 8 bases. The CDR3 consists of 14 residues. The germline CDR1 and CDR2 sequences are MNHEY and SVGEGT. The V segment lost 7 bases and the J segment 5 bases; nucleotides outside the gene matches: 8. CDR3 DNA sequence: TGTGCCAGCACGCGCAGGGGGCTTGGAGATACGCAGTATTTT. The encoded protein is CASTRRGLGDTQYF.

This clonotype was observed a few times. The CDR3 protein is CATPGDFVYNEQFF. The DNA of the CDR3 is TGCGCCACCCCCGGAGACTTTGTTTACAATGAGCAGTTCTTC. The chain is built from TRBV5-1 and TRBJ2-1; D remains unclear. Germline V gene sequence: CDR1 SGHRS, CDR2 YFSETQ. This CDR3 comprises 14 residues. V was trimmed by 9 bases and J by 4 bases, leaving 17 bases between them.

This clonotype was seen many times. Here the CDR3 reads CSVEDRGTAYNEQFF. CDR3 in DNA: TGCAGCGTTGAAGACCGCGGGACGGCCTACAATGAGCAGTTCTTC. The chain recombines TRBV29-1 with TRBJ2-1, with D maybe TRBD2 (6 bases). Germline V gene data show CDR1 as SQVTM and CDR2 as ANQGSEA. The V gene lost 0 bases and the J gene lost 2 bases, with 11 bases spanning the gap. This CDR3 comprises 15 residues.

The chain employs TRBV6-5 and TRBJ2-4, with a tentative D call TRBD1 (6 bases). V was clipped by 2 bases and J by 0 bases, with 11 bases between them. This CDR3 comprises 16 residues. Germline V gene data show CDR1 as MNHEY and CDR2 as SVGAGI. The CDR3 here is CASSYTRQEAKNIQYF. The CDR3 bases are TGTGCCAGCAGTTACACTCGACAGGAAGCCAAAAACATTCAGTACTTC.

This clonotype has more than one count but fewer than ten. This sequence joins TRBV28 and TRBJ2-1; 9 bases agree with TRBD1. The V and J ends lost 6 bases and 6 bases, in that order; junction bases with no gene match: 12. Germline V gene lookup returns CDR1 MDHEN and CDR2 SYDVKM. This CDR3 comprises 16 residues. The CDR3 coding sequence is TGTGCCAGCAGATCAACAGGGGGCTCCTTATTCAATGAGCAGTTCTTC. Its translation is CASRSTGGSLFNEQFF.

The chain employs TRBV18 and TRBJ2-7; D is unclear. V was shortened by 2 bases and J by 3 bases, with 11 bases between the two germline ends. Germline V gene data show CDR1 as KGHSH and CDR2 as LQKENI. This CDR3 has 14 residues. For the CDR3, the DNA is TGTGCCAGCTCACCAAGTAGTCGGAACTACGAGCAGTACTTC. This translates into CASSPSSRNYEQYF.

This clonotype was seen more than once but under ten times. A junction boundary mismatches the germline segment, possibly from a read error. In DNA, the CDR3 is TGCTGTGCTAGAGGGCTAGCGGGAGGCCGGAGCTCCTACGAGCAGTACTTC. It specifies CCARGLAGGRSSYEQYF. V gene TRBV20-1 combines with J gene TRBJ2-7; 11 positions agree with TRBD2. The V gene's germline CDR1 is DFQATT and CDR2 SNEGSKA (reference sequence). The CDR3 has 17 residues.

In its sample, this clonotype was seen many times. This chain uses TRBV29-1 with TRBJ2-5; D perhaps matches TRBD2 (6 bases). V was clipped by 4 bases and J by 1 base, with 16 bases between them. The CDR3 covers 15 residues. Germline V gives CDR1 SQVTM, CDR2 ANQGSEA. The CDR3 region has the DNA TGCAGCGTTGGGGTCGGGGGTACCGTCCAAGAGACCCAGTACTTC. It is translated as CSVGVGGTVQETQYF. Full variable domain (remainder filled in from reference TRBV29-1 and TRBJ2-5): SAVISQKPSRDICQRGTSLTIQCQVDSQVTMMFWYRQQPGQSLTLIATANQGSEATYESGFVIDKFPISRPNLTFSTLTVSNMSPEDSSIYLCSVGVGGTVQETQYFGPGTRLLVL.

This clonotype was counted a few times. The gene calls are TRBV5-1 and TRBJ1-2; 8 bases are shared with TRBD1. The germline V gene has CDR1 SGHRS and CDR2 YFSETQ. V gave up 1 base and J gave up 5 bases; unmatched junction bases: 7. This CDR3 has 15 amino acids. The DNA of the CDR3 is TGCGCCAGCAGCTTGTTAAGACAGGGGATGTATGGCTACACCTTC. This encodes CASSLLRQGMYGYTF.

This clonotype appeared a few times. The chain recombines TRBV25-1 with TRBJ2-7; 9 nucleotides agree with TRBD1. Germline V lookup: CDR1 MGHDK, CDR2 SYGVNS. The CDR3 covers 13 residues. The ends lost 9 bases at V and 3 bases at J; junction bases unmatched: 6. The CDR3, as DNA: TGTGCCAGACTACAGGGGGCGAGCTACGAGCAGTACTTC. Translated, it gives CARLQGASYEQYF.

This clonotype was counted between two and nine times. Here the CDR3 reads CASTYWGANEQFF. The CDR3 DNA is TGCGCCAGCACCTATTGGGGGGCGAATGAGCAGTTCTTC. The V and J genes are TRBV5-1 and TRBJ2-1; D is perhaps TRBD1 or TRBD2 (6 bases each). This CDR3 is 13 amino acids long. Trimming cost V 6 bases and J 7 bases, with 14 bases left between them. CDR1 is SGHRS and CDR2 is YFSETQ in the germline V gene.

V gene TRBV5-1 combines with J gene TRBJ1-1, with 7 nucleotides matching TRBD1. CDR3 length: 15 amino acids. Trimming took 4 bases from V and 4 from J; bases not matched to a gene: 10. Germline values: CDR1 SGHRS, CDR2 YFSETQ. The CDR3 reads CASSPQTGKGTEAFF. The CDR3 DNA reads as TGCGCCAGCAGCCCCCAGACAGGGAAGGGCACTGAAGCTTTCTTT.

The table lists this clonotype with a few counts. The chain is built from TRBV5-1 and TRBJ1-2; 7 bases are a match to TRBD1. The CDR3 covers 15 residues. Germline V gene sequence: CDR1 SGHRS, CDR2 YFSETQ. With V trimmed by 0 bases and J by 4 bases, 6 bases remained unmatched. Written as DNA, the CDR3 is TGCGCCAGCAGCTTGGAAGGGGGCAGGAGCTATGGCTACACCTTC. Encoded protein: CASSLEGGRSYGYTF.

This clonotype was picked up a small number of times. The V and J genes are TRBV20-1 and TRBJ2-1; possibly TRBD2 for D (5 bases). CDR3 length equals 13 residues. The germline V gene has CDR1 DFQATT and CDR2 SNEGSKA (reference sequence). The V end was cut by 5 bases, the J end by 7 bases, with 15 bases between. CDR3 nucleotide sequence: TGCAGTGCTCTGGGGAGTCGGTCGAATGAGCAGTTCTTC. It codes for CSALGSRSNEQFF.

This clonotype was counted at least ten times. The V call is TRBV5-4, the J call TRBJ1-1; the D is unclear. Germline V gene lookup returns CDR1 SGHNT and CDR2 YYREEE (reference sequence). CDR3 length: 13 residues. The germline V and J ends were trimmed by 0 bases and 3 bases, with 6 bases remaining between them. The CDR3 nucleotides read TGTGCCAGCAGCTTGGGGAGAGACACTGAAGCTTTCTTT. It codes for CASSLGRDTEAFF.

J is TRBJ2-4 and V is TRBV20-1; D is perhaps TRBD2 (5 bases). Trimming took 0 bases from V and 9 from J, leaving 12 bases between them. The germline V gene encodes CDR1 DFQATT and CDR2 SNEGSKA (reference sequence). The CDR3 has 13 residues. CDR3 sequence (DNA): TGCAGTGCTAGAGACTGGGGAGAGGCCATTCAGTACTTC. Its protein product is CSARDWGEAIQYF.

The chain has TRBV14 and TRBJ2-4, with D perhaps matching TRBD2 (6 bases). CDR3 size: 16 residues. CDR1 is SGHDN and CDR2 is FVKESK in the germline V gene. Trimming pared 3 bases from V and 0 bases from J, leaving 12 bases between. DNA of the CDR3: TGTGCCAGCAGCCACGCGGGGCAGCTAGCCAAAAACATTCAGTACTTC. Protein: CASSHAGQLAKNIQYF.

This clonotype was observed a few times. This chain links TRBV7-2 with TRBJ1-2; a weak D match, TRBD1 (5 bases). The CDR3 spans 17 residues. With 3 bases removed from V and 0 bases from J, the gap between germline ends came to 17 bases. CDR1 SGHTA and CDR2 FQGNSA come from the germline V gene. The CDR3 region has the DNA TGTGCCAGCAGCTTCTCCGCCCTGACAGTTACTAACTATGGCTACACCTTC. Protein sequence: CASSFSALTVTNYGYTF.

This clonotype has just a few counts. The chain carries TRBV24-1 and TRBJ2-2, with 8 bases fitting TRBD1. The V gene's germline CDR1 is KGHDR and CDR2 SFDVKD. V dropped 4 bases and J dropped 0; count of bases not matched to a gene: 3. The CDR3 totals 16 residues. CDR3 residues: CATSEAGGSNTGELFF. The CDR3 DNA follows: TGTGCCACCAGTGAGGCAGGGGGCTCGAACACCGGGGAGCTGTTTTTT.

This clonotype showed up just a few times. The chain joins TRBV12-3 or TRBV12-4 to TRBJ2-4; D may be TRBD2 (6 bases). Trimming pared 9 bases from V and 7 bases from J, leaving 19 bases between. This CDR3 comprises 14 residues. As DNA, the CDR3 is TGTGCCAGTGGGGGGAGCAGGGAGGTGAACATTCAGTACTTC. Translation: CASGGSREVNIQYF.

The sample holds many counts of this clonotype. The chain recombines TRBV5-1 with TRBJ2-2; D is ambiguous. Trimming left V 1 base short and J 6 bases short, with 22 bases between. CDR1 and CDR2 (germline): SGHRS, YFSETQ. CDR3 length: 18 amino acids. The CDR3 DNA reads TGCGCCAGCAGCTTGTATGGGTCGAGACAAAGTCTCGCCGGGGAGCTGTTTTTT. This codes for CASSLYGSRQSLAGELFF.

This clonotype was seen more than once but under ten times. The J gene is TRBJ2-5, the V gene TRBV20-1; D is unresolved. This CDR3 is 17 amino acids long. Germline CDR1 DFQATT, CDR2 SNEGSKA (reference sequence). The V and J ends lost 3 bases and 2 bases respectively, with 22 bases between them. As DNA, the CDR3 is TGCAGTGCTAGTTTTGTCAGAAACCCCCCGGATCAAGAGACCCAGTACTTC. It translates to CSASFVRNPPDQETQYF.

This chain connects TRBV28 to TRBJ1-6; D may be TRBD1 (5 bases). Germline V gene data show CDR1 as MDHEN and CDR2 as SYDVKM. V shed 4 bases and J shed 9 bases, with 28 bases lying between them. This CDR3 has 19 amino acids. The CDR3 DNA reads as TGTGCCAGCAGTTCCCTCCCCGGGGGTCGGGGAATTATGAGTTCACCCCTCCACTTT. This encodes CASSSLPGGRGIMSSPLHF.

This clonotype showed up many times. The chain couples TRBV24-1 to TRBJ2-5, with 9 bases fitting TRBD2. Losses at the gene ends were 3 bases for V and 0 bases for J; bases not matched to a gene: 7. The CDR3 loop spans 17 amino acids. Germline assignment: CDR1 KGHDR and CDR2 SFDVKD. CDR3 region: CATSDPVAGENQETQYF. The DNA for the CDR3 is TGTGCCACCAGTGATCCCGTAGCGGGAGAGAACCAAGAGACCCAGTACTTC.

The chain is built from TRBV27 and TRBJ1-1; D might be TRBD1 (6 bases). Germline assignment: CDR1 MNHEY and CDR2 SMNVEV (reference sequence). V was trimmed by 3 bases and J by 6 bases, leaving 11 bases between them. The CDR3 sequence is 13 residues long. This chain's CDR3 is CASSFTGRSEAFF. The DNA of the CDR3 is TGTGCCAGCAGTTTTACAGGGAGATCTGAAGCTTTCTTT.

This clonotype occurred many times. The chain couples TRBV5-1 to TRBJ2-1; TRBD2 matches 7 bases. CDR1 and CDR2 (germline): SGHRS, YFSETQ. This CDR3 comprises 15 residues. V shed 0 bases, J shed 0 bases, and the junction held 0 bases outside the gene matches. The chain's CDR3 is CASSLERGSYNEQFF. CDR3 DNA: TGCGCCAGCAGCTTGGAGCGGGGCTCCTACAATGAGCAGTTCTTC.

The V gene is TRBV2, the J gene TRBJ2-7, with a tentative D call TRBD1 (6 bases). The ends were cut back, 9 bases at V and 2 bases at J, with 14 bases in the middle. Germline CDR1 is SNHLY and CDR2 is FYNNEI. The CDR3 sequence is 13 residues long. The CDR3 DNA sequence: TGTGCCAGTTCGACAGGCGCTACCTACGAGCAGTACTTC. Protein product: CASSTGATYEQYF. Using reference TRBV2 and TRBJ2-7 for the parts outside the CDR3, the full variable domain is EPEVTQTPSHQVTQMGQEVILRCVPISNHLYFYWYRQILGQKVEFLVSFYNNEISEKSEIFDDQFSVERPDGSNFTLKIRSTKLEDSAMYFCASSTGATYEQYFGPGTRLTVT.